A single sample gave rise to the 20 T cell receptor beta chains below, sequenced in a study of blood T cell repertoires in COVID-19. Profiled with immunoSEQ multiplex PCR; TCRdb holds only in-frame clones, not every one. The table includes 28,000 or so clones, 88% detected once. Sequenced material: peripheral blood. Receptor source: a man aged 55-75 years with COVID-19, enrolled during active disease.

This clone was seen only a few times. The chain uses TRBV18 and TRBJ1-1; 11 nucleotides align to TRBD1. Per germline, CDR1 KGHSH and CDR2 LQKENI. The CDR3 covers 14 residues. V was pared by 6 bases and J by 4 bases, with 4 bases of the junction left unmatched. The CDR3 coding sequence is TGTGCCAGCTCGGGACAGGGGGAAGGCACTGAAGCTTTCTTT. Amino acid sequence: CASSGQGEGTEAFF.

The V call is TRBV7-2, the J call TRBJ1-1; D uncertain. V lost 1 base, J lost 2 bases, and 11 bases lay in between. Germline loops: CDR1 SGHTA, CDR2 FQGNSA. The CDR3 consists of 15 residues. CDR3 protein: CASSLVSRPNTEAFF. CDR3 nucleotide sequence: TGTGCCAGCAGCTTAGTGTCGCGTCCCAACACTGAAGCTTTCTTT. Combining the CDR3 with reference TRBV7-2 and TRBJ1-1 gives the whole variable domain GAGVSQSPSNKVTEKGKDVELRCDPISGHTALYWYRQSLGQGLEFLIYFQGNSAPDKSGLPSDRFSAERTGGSVSTLTIQRTQQEDSAVYLCASSLVSRPNTEAFFGQGTRLTVV.

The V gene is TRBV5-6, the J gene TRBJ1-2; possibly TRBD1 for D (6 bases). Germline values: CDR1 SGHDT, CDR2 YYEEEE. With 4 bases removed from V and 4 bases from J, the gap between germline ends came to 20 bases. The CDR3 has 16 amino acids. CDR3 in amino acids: CASSPDPTGLGYGYTF. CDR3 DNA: TGTGCCAGCAGCCCGGACCCTACAGGGTTAGGCTATGGCTACACCTTC.

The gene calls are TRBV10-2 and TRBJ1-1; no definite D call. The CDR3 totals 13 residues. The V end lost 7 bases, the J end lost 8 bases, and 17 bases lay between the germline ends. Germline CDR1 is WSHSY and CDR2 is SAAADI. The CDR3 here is CASTGAPAGEAFF. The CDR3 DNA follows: TGCGCCAGCACCGGAGCCCCCGCGGGGGAAGCTTTCTTT.

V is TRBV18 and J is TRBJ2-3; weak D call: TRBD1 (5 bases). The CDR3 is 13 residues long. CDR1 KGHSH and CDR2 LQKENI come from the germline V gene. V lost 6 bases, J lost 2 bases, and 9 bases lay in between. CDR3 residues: CASSDRITDTQYF. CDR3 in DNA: TGTGCCAGCTCCGACAGAATCACAGATACGCAGTATTTT.

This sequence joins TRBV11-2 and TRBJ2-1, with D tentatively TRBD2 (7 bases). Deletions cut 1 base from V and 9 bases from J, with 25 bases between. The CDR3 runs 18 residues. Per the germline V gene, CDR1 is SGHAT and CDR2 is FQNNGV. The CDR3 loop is CASSLAGGGGLSLREQFF. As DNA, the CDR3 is TGTGCCAGCAGCTTAGCGGGGGGAGGGGGACTGAGCCTTCGTGAGCAGTTCTTC.

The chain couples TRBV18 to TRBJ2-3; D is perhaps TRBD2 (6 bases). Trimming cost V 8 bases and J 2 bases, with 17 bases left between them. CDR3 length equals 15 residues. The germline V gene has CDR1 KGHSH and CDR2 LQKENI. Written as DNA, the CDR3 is TGTGCCAGCCTTTCGTCCAGCGGGTACACAGATACGCAGTATTTT. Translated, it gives CASLSSSGYTDTQYF.

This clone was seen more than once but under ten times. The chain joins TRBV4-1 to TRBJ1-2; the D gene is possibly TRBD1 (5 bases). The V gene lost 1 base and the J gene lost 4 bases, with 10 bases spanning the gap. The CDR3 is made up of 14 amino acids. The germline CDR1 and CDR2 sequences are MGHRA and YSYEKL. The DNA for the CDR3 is TGCGCCAGCAGCCAAGTGATGGGGGGCTATGGCTACACCTTC. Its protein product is CASSQVMGGYGYTF.

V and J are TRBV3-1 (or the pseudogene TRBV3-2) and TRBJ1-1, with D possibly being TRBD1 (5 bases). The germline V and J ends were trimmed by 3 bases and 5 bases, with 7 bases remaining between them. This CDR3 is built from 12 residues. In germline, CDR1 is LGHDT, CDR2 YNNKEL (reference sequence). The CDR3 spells CASSQGRTEAFF. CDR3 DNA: TGTGCCAGCAGCCAGGGGCGAACTGAAGCTTTCTTT.

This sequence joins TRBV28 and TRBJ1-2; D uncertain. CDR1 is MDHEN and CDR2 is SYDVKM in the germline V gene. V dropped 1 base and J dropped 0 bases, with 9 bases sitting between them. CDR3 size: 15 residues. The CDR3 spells CASSLSTRANYGYTF. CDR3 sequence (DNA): TGTGCCAGCAGTTTATCCACGCGAGCTAACTATGGCTACACCTTC.

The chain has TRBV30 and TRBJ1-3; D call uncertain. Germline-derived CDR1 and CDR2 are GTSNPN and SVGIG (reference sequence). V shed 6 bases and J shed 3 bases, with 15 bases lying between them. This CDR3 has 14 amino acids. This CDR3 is CACLDWGVGNTIYF. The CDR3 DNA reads TGTGCCTGTCTGGACTGGGGAGTTGGAAACACCATATATTTT.

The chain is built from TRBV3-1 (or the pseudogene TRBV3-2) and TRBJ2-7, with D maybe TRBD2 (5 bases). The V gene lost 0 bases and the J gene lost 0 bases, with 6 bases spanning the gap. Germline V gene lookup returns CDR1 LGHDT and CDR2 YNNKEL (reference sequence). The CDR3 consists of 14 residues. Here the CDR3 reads CASSQDAGSYEQYF. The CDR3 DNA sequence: TGTGCCAGCAGCCAAGATGCGGGCTCCTACGAGCAGTACTTC.

The CDR3 here is CASSLGQGFDEQYF. CDR3 nucleotides: TGTGCCAGTAGTCTTGGACAGGGGTTCGACGAGCAGTACTTC. This chain joins TRBV19 and TRBJ2-7, with 9 bases lining up with TRBD1. The CDR3 loop spans 14 amino acids. CDR1 and CDR2 from the germline V gene are LNHDA and SQIVND (reference sequence). V gave up 5 bases and J gave up 5 bases; unmatched junction bases: 7.

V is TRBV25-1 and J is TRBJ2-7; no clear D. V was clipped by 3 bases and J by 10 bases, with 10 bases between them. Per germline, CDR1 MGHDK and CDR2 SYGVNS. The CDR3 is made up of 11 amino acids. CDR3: CASSDGLEQYF. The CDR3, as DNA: TGTGCCAGCAGTGACGGGTTGGAACAGTACTTC.

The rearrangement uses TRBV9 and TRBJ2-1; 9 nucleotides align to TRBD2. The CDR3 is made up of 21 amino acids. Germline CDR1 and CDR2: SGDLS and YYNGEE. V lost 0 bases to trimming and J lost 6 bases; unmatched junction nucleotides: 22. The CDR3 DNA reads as TGTGCCAGCAGCGTAGTATCGGGACTAGCCAAAACCCGTCTTGAGGGCAATGAGCAGTTCTTC. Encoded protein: CASSVVSGLAKTRLEGNEQFF.

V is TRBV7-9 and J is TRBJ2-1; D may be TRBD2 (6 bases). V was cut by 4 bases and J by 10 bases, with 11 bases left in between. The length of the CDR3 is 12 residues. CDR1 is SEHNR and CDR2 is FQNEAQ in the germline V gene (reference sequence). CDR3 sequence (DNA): TGTGCCAGCAGCTATCAGCGGGCAGAGCAGTTCTTC. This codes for CASSYQRAEQFF.

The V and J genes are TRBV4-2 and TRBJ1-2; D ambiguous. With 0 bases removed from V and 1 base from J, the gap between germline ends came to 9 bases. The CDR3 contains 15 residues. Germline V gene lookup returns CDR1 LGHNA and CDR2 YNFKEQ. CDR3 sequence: CASSQEWAVNYGYTF. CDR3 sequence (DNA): TGTGCCAGCAGCCAAGAATGGGCCGTTAACTATGGCTACACCTTC.

CDR3 DNA: TGTGCCATCAGTGAGGGTATGGGAGATAATTCACCCCTCCACTTT. The encoded protein is CAISEGMGDNSPLHF. The rearrangement joins TRBV10-3 to TRBJ1-6; D gene uncertain. Germline values: CDR1 ENHRY, CDR2 SYGVKD. The CDR3 totals 15 residues. V lost 2 bases to trimming and J lost 5 bases, with 10 bases between them.

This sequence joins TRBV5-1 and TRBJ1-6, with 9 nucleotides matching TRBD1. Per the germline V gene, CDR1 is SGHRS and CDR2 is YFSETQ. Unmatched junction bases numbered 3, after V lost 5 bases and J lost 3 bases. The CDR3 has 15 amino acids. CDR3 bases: TGCGCCAGCAGGAGGACAGGGGACTATAATTCACCCCTCCACTTT. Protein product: CASRRTGDYNSPLHF. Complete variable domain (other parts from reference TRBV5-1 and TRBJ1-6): KAGVTQTPRYLIKTRGQQVTLSCSPISGHRSVSWYQQTPGQGLQFLFEYFSETQRNKGNFPGRFSGRQFSNSRSEMNVSTLELGDSALYLCASRRTGDYNSPLHFGNGTRLTVT.

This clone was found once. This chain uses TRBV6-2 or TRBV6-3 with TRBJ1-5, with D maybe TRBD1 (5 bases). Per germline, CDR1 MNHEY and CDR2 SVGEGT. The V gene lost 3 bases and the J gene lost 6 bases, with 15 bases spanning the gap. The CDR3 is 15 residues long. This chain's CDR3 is CASSYSWGTGQPQHF. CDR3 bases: TGTGCCAGCAGTTATTCTTGGGGCACGGGTCAGCCCCAGCATTTT.